The 19 T cell receptor beta chains below come from one sample, sequenced in a study of blood T cell repertoires in COVID-19. Produced via immunoSEQ multiplex PCR; TCRdb's table is partial and in-frame only. Among 120,000 or so clones listed, over 75% were seen once. Sequenced input: peripheral blood. Source of these receptors: an elderly woman with acute or convalescent COVID-19.

The chain employs TRBV5-1 and TRBJ2-3; TRBD2 matches 8 bases. Trimming removed 4 bases from V and 1 base from J; junction bases left unmatched: 5. The CDR3 runs 15 residues. CDR1 is SGHRS and CDR2 is YFSETQ in the germline V gene. The CDR3 region has the DNA TGCGCCAGCAGCGCGCGGGGGGCTCGCACAGATACGCAGTATTTT. Translated: CASSARGARTDTQYF.

The gene calls are TRBV7-9 and TRBJ1-2; 7 bases line up with TRBD1. Trimming at V came to 7 bases and at J to 5 bases, leaving 4 bases not matched to a gene. This CDR3 has 12 residues. From germline, CDR1 is SEHNR and CDR2 FQNEAQ (reference sequence). This CDR3 reads CASKDRPYGYTF. The DNA of the CDR3 is TGTGCCAGCAAGGACAGGCCTTATGGCTACACCTTC.

The chain carries TRBV7-3 and TRBJ2-3, with 7 bases lining up with TRBD1. The CDR3 totals 15 residues. Germline CDR1 SGHTA, CDR2 FQGTGA. V shed 5 bases and J 3 bases; nucleotides not matched to a gene: 8. The CDR3 reads CASSPSRGWTDTQYF. The DNA for the CDR3 is TGTGCCAGCAGCCCCTCCAGGGGGTGGACAGATACGCAGTATTTT.

This rearrangement joins TRBV7-6 to TRBJ1-1; no clear D. The V and J ends lost 4 bases and 2 bases respectively, with 20 bases between them. Germline V gene data show CDR1 as SGHVS and CDR2 as FNYEAQ. This CDR3 has 17 residues. CDR3 DNA sequence: TGTGCCAGCAGCTCAATAAGTGGACCCCCGGGAAACACTGAAGCTTTCTTT. Translating gives CASSSISGPPGNTEAFF.

The rearrangement links TRBV5-1 to TRBJ2-2; D possibly corresponds to TRBD1 (5 bases). Trimming shortened V by 0 bases and J by 0 bases, and 9 bases separated the two germline ends. There are 16 residues in the CDR3. CDR1 and CDR2 from the germline V gene are SGHRS and YFSETQ. The CDR3 region is CASSLAGIANTGELFF. DNA for the CDR3: TGCGCCAGCAGCTTGGCAGGGATTGCGAACACCGGGGAGCTGTTTTTT. Looking up the rest from reference TRBV5-1 and TRBJ2-2 gives the full variable domain: KAGVTQTPRYLIKTRGQQVTLSCSPISGHRSVSWYQQTPGQGLQFLFEYFSETQRNKGNFPGRFSGRQFSNSRSEMNVSTLELGDSALYLCASSLAGIANTGELFFGEGSRLTVL.

This clone has only one observation. The genes are TRBV20-1 and TRBJ1-6; 7 positions match TRBD1. CDR3 size: 16 residues. With 3 bases clipped from V and 6 bases from J, the junction kept 11 bases outside the gene matches. The germline CDR1 and CDR2 sequences are DFQATT and SNEGSKA (reference sequence). The CDR3 DNA reads as TGCAGTGCTAGTCTTACCCGGGACAGAGTTAATTCACCCCTCCACTTT. Protein: CSASLTRDRVNSPLHF.

The chain has TRBV9 and TRBJ1-6, with 11 bases aligning to TRBD1. Trimming at V came to 2 bases and at J to 10 bases, leaving 8 bases not matched to a gene. Germline V CDR1 and CDR2: SGDLS, YYNGEE. The CDR3 consists of 16 residues. The CDR3 nucleotides are TGTGCCAGCAGCGTCGACGGACAGGGGGCTAGGTCACCCCTCCACTTT. It translates to CASSVDGQGARSPLHF.

The CDR3 sequence is CASGLAQGAGGGPSQPQHF. Here the CDR3 DNA reads TGTGCTAGTGGTTTGGCGCAGGGGGCAGGGGGCGGCCCTAGTCAGCCCCAGCATTTT. The gene calls are TRBV12-5 and TRBJ1-5, with 8 bases identical to TRBD1. The CDR3 is 19 residues long. V shed 1 base and J 6 bases; nucleotides not matched to a gene: 17. Germline loops: CDR1 LGHNT, CDR2 FRNRAP.

V usage is TRBV10-2 and J usage is TRBJ1-5; TRBD1 aligns across 9 bases. The J segment lost 7 bases and the V segment lost 6 bases, leaving 7 bases of the junction unmatched. The V gene's germline CDR1 is WSHSY and CDR2 SAAADI. This CDR3 has 14 residues. Here the CDR3 reads CASRATGGAQPQHF. The CDR3 bases are TGCGCCAGCAGGGCTACAGGGGGCGCCCAGCCCCAGCATTTT.

CDR3 sequence (DNA): TGTGCCAGCAGCTACAGGGGTTCTAGGCGCTACACCTTC. As protein: CASSYRGSRRYTF. The chain uses TRBV6-5 and TRBJ1-2, with 7 bases that match TRBD1. Trimming took 6 bases from V and 9 from J; bases not matched to a gene: 10. Germline-derived CDR1 and CDR2 are MNHEY and SVGAGI. This CDR3 contains 13 residues.

This chain uses TRBV9 with TRBJ2-6, with TRBD1 matching over 8 bases. V was clipped by 0 bases and J by 1 base; unmatched bases: 6. The germline V gene encodes CDR1 SGDLS and CDR2 YYNGEE. The CDR3 runs to 18 residues. CDR3 nucleotide sequence: TGTGCCAGCAGCGTAGCCGGACAGGGTCTTTCTGGGGCCAACGTCCTGACTTTC. It specifies CASSVAGQGLSGANVLTF.

The chain carries TRBV28 and TRBJ2-1; 14 bases map to TRBD2. Unmatched junction bases numbered 5, after V lost 1 base and J lost 6 bases. The CDR3 consists of 17 residues. Germline V gene sequence: CDR1 MDHEN, CDR2 SYDVKM. The CDR3 DNA reads TGTGCCAGCAGTTTATTAGACGGGACTAGCGGGAGCAATGAGCAGTTCTTC. This gives the protein CASSLLDGTSGSNEQFF.

The chain carries TRBV3-1 (or the pseudogene TRBV3-2) and TRBJ1-3, with TRBD1 identical over 10 bases. V was pared by 5 bases and J by 4 bases, with 8 bases of the junction left unmatched. This CDR3 contains 16 residues. Germline CDR1 LGHDT, CDR2 YNNKEL (reference sequence). The CDR3 sequence is CASSFGQGVRGNTIYF. CDR3 DNA sequence: TGTGCCAGCAGCTTCGGACAGGGGGTACGGGGAAACACCATATATTTT.

This clone appeared a few times. The chain is built from TRBV28 and TRBJ1-1, with TRBD1 as a possible D gene (6 bases). V lost 5 bases and J lost 1, with 8 bases in between. Germline V CDR1 and CDR2: MDHEN, SYDVKM. The CDR3 loop spans 13 amino acids. CDR3 sequence: CASSGQPNTEAFF. The CDR3 DNA reads TGTGCCAGCAGTGGACAGCCGAACACTGAAGCTTTCTTT. Based on the CDR3 plus reference TRBV28 and TRBJ1-1, the full variable domain is DVKVTQSSRYLVKRTGEKVFLECVQDMDHENMFWYRQDPGLGLRLIYFSYDVKMKEKGDIPEGYSVSREKKERFSLILESASTNQTSMYLCASSGQPNTEAFFGQGTRLTVV.

The table lists this clone with a count of one. V gene TRBV10-3 combines with J gene TRBJ1-1, with 9 bases aligning to TRBD1. The ends lost 6 bases at V and 4 bases at J; junction bases unmatched: 3. The V gene's germline CDR1 is ENHRY and CDR2 SYGVKD. This CDR3 has 13 amino acids. This CDR3 reads CAISTGGSTEAFF. DNA for the CDR3: TGTGCCATCAGCACAGGGGGCTCCACTGAAGCTTTCTTT.

The V call is TRBV7-2, the J call TRBJ1-2; 7 nucleotides match TRBD1. This CDR3 contains 14 residues. CDR1 is SGHTA and CDR2 is FQGNSA in the germline V gene. V shed 1 base, J shed 10 bases, and the junction held 9 bases outside the gene matches. The chain's CDR3 is CASSLVTGDSDYTF. The CDR3 region has the DNA TGTGCCAGCAGCTTAGTCACAGGGGACTCTGACTACACCTTC.

This clone appeared a single time. V gene TRBV24-1 combines with J gene TRBJ1-5; tentatively, D is TRBD1 (6 bases). Germline values: CDR1 KGHDR, CDR2 SFDVKD. Trimming pared 2 bases from V and 2 bases from J, leaving 15 bases between. CDR3 length equals 17 residues. The CDR3: CATSDSSQGRGNQPQHF. The DNA for the CDR3 is TGTGCCACCAGTGATTCCTCACAGGGTAGAGGCAATCAGCCCCAGCATTTT.

This clone was seen a single time. The gene calls are TRBV10-3 and TRBJ1-2, with 10 bases that match TRBD1. This CDR3 is 14 amino acids long. Germline CDR1 ENHRY, CDR2 SYGVKD. The trim removed 5 bases at V and 2 bases at J, leaving 2 bases unmatched. The CDR3 here is CAISRTGGNYGYTF. In nucleotides, the CDR3 is TGTGCCATCAGTAGGACAGGGGGGAACTATGGCTACACCTTC.

This chain joins TRBV19 and TRBJ2-2, with TRBD1 matching 9 bases. The ends lost 5 bases at V and 5 bases at J; junction bases unmatched: 6. CDR1 and CDR2 from the germline V gene are LNHDA and SQIVND (reference sequence). The CDR3 loop spans 15 amino acids. The CDR3 sequence is CASSETGGSTGELFF. The CDR3, as DNA: TGTGCCAGTAGTGAAACAGGGGGCAGTACCGGGGAGCTGTTTTTT.